Below are 24 T cell receptor beta chains sequenced from a single sample in a study of liver allograft versus peripheral blood T cells. Turning to the study itself: The authors compared T cell receptor repertoires in transplanted livers with recipients' peripheral blood repertoires.

TCRdb reprocessed the reads with MiXCR, giving one entry per CDR3 protein. The sample holds fewer than 10,000 distinct CDR3 sequences, roughly 18% seen once. These receptors originate from a human patient who had a liver transplant. Some T cells may be transferred from the graft donor.

This clonotype came up many times. The V call is TRBV7-2, the J call TRBJ1-1; D ambiguous. The CDR3 is 14 amino acids. Germline CDR1 reads SGHTA; CDR2 reads FQGNSA. V dropped 6 bases and J dropped 1 base, with 12 bases sitting between them. CDR3 in amino acids: CASRLDGQNTEAFF. The DNA of the CDR3 is TGTGCCAGCAGGCTGGACGGTCAGAACACTGAAGCTTTCTTT.

This clonotype is medium-sized by share. The gene calls are TRBV6-2 or TRBV6-3 and TRBJ2-2; 12 positions agree with TRBD2. The J segment lost 5 bases and the V segment lost 2 bases, leaving 3 bases of the junction unmatched. The CDR3 sequence is 16 residues long. Looked up from germline, CDR1 is MNHEY and CDR2 is SVGEGT. Written as DNA, the CDR3 is TGTGCCAGCAGTTACGGACTAGCGGGAAATACCGGGGAGCTGTTTTTT. It encodes CASSYGLAGNTGELFF.

The V call is TRBV7-2, the J call TRBJ1-5; D not resolved. The CDR3 has 14 residues. CDR1 is SGHTA, CDR2 FQGNSA, per germline. V was cut by 1 base and J by 7 bases, with 11 bases left in between. For the CDR3, the DNA is TGTGCCAGCAGCTTAGAAATGGGTGGGCAGCCCCAGCATTTT. This encodes CASSLEMGGQPQHF. Combining the CDR3 with reference TRBV7-2 and TRBJ1-5 gives the whole variable domain GAGVSQSPSNKVTEKGKDVELRCDPISGHTALYWYRQSLGQGLEFLIYFQGNSAPDKSGLPSDRFSAERTGGSVSTLTIQRTQQEDSAVYLCASSLEMGGQPQHFGDGTRLSIL.

This clonotype was recorded a few times. The genes are TRBV10-3 and TRBJ1-2; the match to TRBD1 covers 10 bases. The CDR3 runs to 14 residues. CDR1 ENHRY and CDR2 SYGVKD come from the germline V gene. The trim removed 6 bases at V and 4 bases at J, leaving 5 bases unmatched. Written as DNA, the CDR3 is TGTGCCATCAGAAACGACAGGGGGCCCTATGGCTACACCTTC. Translating it yields CAIRNDRGPYGYTF.

Notes on this clonotype: A much bigger clone sits one base away, suggesting this may be a read error. This chain joins TRBV27 and TRBJ2-7; TRBD1 agrees at 7 bases. From germline, CDR1 is MNHEY and CDR2 SMNVEV (reference sequence). The CDR3 spans 13 residues. CDR3 sequence: CASRRDRAYEQCF. CDR3 DNA sequence: TGTGCCAGCCGTCGGGACAGAGCCTACGAGCAGTGCTTC.

Ten or more counts support this clonotype. The gene calls are TRBV5-4 and TRBJ2-5; no firm D call. V shed 0 bases and J shed 4 bases, with 16 bases lying between them. The CDR3 runs 16 residues. Germline CDR1 reads SGHNT; CDR2 reads YYREEE (reference sequence). This CDR3 reads CASSLGLGSSRETQYF. The CDR3 nucleotides read TGTGCCAGCAGCTTGGGTCTGGGTTCGTCGCGAGAGACCCAGTACTTC.

This clonotype was counted many times. CDR3 coding DNA: TGTGCCAGCACCGGGGGGGCACAGAACACTGAAGCTTTCTTT. This translates into CASTGGAQNTEAFF. The rearrangement joins TRBV11-2 to TRBJ1-1; D may be TRBD1 (6 bases). V shed 7 bases and J shed 1 base, with 13 bases lying between them. The germline gives CDR1 SGHAT, CDR2 FQNNGV. This CDR3 region has 14 residues. The entire variable domain, with the rest obtained from reference TRBV11-2 and TRBJ1-1, is as follows: EAGVAQSPRYKIIEKRQSVAFWCNPISGHATLYWYQQILGQGPKLLIQFQNNGVVDDSQLPKDRFSAERLKGVDSTLKIQPAKLEDSAVYLCASTGGAQNTEAFFGQGTRLTVV.

This clonotype was counted only a few times. The chain links TRBV27 to TRBJ2-7; 7 bases are shared with TRBD2. V shed 6 bases and J 11 bases; nucleotides not matched to a gene: 10. Germline loops: CDR1 MNHEY, CDR2 SMNVEV (reference sequence). This CDR3 has 12 amino acids. The CDR3 nucleotides read TGTGCCAGCAGCCCGTTAGGGAGGGAGGAGTACTTC. The encoded protein is CASSPLGREEYF.

This clonotype is categorized as large (0.1 to 1%). V is TRBV29-1 and J is TRBJ1-1, with D perhaps matching TRBD1 (6 bases). Germline values: CDR1 SQVTM, CDR2 ANQGSEA. V was shortened by 8 bases and J by 4 bases, with 17 bases between the two germline ends. The CDR3 is 13 residues long. In nucleotides, the CDR3 is TGCAGCATGGAGGGGGGGGCGTCCACTGAAGCTTTCTTT. It translates to CSMEGGASTEAFF.

This clonotype showed up just a few times. The gene calls are TRBV25-1 and TRBJ2-2; 9 positions match TRBD1. CDR1 MGHDK and CDR2 SYGVNS come from the germline V gene. This CDR3 spans 14 amino acids. Germline trimming cut 4 bases from V and 6 bases from J; bases unmatched to any gene: 3. The DNA for the CDR3 is TGTGCCAGCAGTGGGACAGGGGAGGCCGGGGAGCTGTTTTTT. Its protein is CASSGTGEAGELFF. The whole variable domain, filled in from reference TRBV25-1 and TRBJ2-2, reads EADIYQTPRYLVIGTGKKITLECSQTMGHDKMYWYQQDPGMELHLIHYSYGVNSTEKGDLSSESTVSRIRTEHFPLTLESARPSHTSQYLCASSGTGEAGELFFGEGSRLTVL.

Here the CDR3 reads CARSPPPGQGYNEQFF. The CDR3 DNA is TGTGCCAGAAGCCCTCCTCCGGGACAGGGGTATAATGAGCAGTTCTTC. This rearrangement joins TRBV5-3 to TRBJ2-1; 10 bases fit TRBD1. TRBV5-3 is an ORF for which the function is uncertain. The CDR3 has 16 amino acids. The V gene end was trimmed by 4 bases and the J gene end by 7 bases; junction bases not matched to a gene: 11.

About this clonotype itself: One base away lies a much larger clone, so this may be a sequencing read error. J is TRBJ1-4 and V is TRBV6-5; no clear D gene. The CDR3 extends over 16 amino acids. Trimming pared 6 bases from V and 0 bases from J, leaving 14 bases between. From germline, CDR1 is MNHEY and CDR2 SVGAGI. In DNA form, the CDR3 reads TGTGCCAGCAGCCTGAGGGAAAATTCAACTAATGAAAAACTGTTTTTT. Its translation: CASSLRENSTNEKLFF.

This chain joins TRBV6-5 and TRBJ2-7, with a tentative D call TRBD1 (6 bases). Deletions cut 1 base from V and 6 bases from J, with 13 bases between. The CDR3 spans 14 residues. Germline V CDR1 and CDR2: MNHEY, SVGAGI. Here the CDR3 DNA reads TGTGCCAGCAGTTACTGGGCAGGGGCTGGCGAGCAGTACTTC. Its protein is CASSYWAGAGEQYF.

This clonotype showed up many times. The V gene is TRBV6-1, the J gene TRBJ1-3; tentatively, D is TRBD1 (5 bases). The CDR3 consists of 17 residues. Per germline, CDR1 MNHNS and CDR2 SASEGT. V lost 6 bases and J 0 bases, leaving 18 bases between the germline ends. The CDR3 protein is CASSRVNPTSSGNTIYF. The CDR3 DNA reads as TGTGCCAGCAGCAGGGTAAACCCAACAAGCTCTGGAAACACCATATATTTT.

In its sample, this clonotype is medium-sized. CDR3 in DNA: TGTGCCAGCAGCACAGGGAGCTCCTACAATGAGCAGTTCTTC. It specifies CASSTGSSYNEQFF. J is TRBJ2-1 and V is TRBV27; the D gene is possibly TRBD1 (6 bases). The CDR3 spans 14 residues. Looked up from germline, CDR1 is MNHEY and CDR2 is SMNVEV (reference sequence). V was clipped by 6 bases and J by 0 bases, with 9 bases between them.

This clonotype has just a few counts. This rearrangement joins TRBV7-9 to TRBJ1-2; possible D gene TRBD1, 6 bases. Germline V lookup: CDR1 SEHNR, CDR2 FQNEAQ (reference sequence). The CDR3 loop spans 13 amino acids. Trimming removed 5 bases from V and 4 bases from J, with 11 bases in between. This CDR3 is CASSPQGLYGYTF. For the CDR3, the DNA is TGTGCCAGCAGCCCACAGGGCCTCTATGGCTACACCTTC.

By share, this clonotype counts as medium-sized. V and J are TRBV29-1 and TRBJ1-1; tentative D call: TRBD1 (6 bases). Germline V gene sequence: CDR1 SQVTM, CDR2 ANQGSEA. Trimming left V 7 bases short and J 3 bases short, with 15 bases between. The CDR3 runs 13 residues. The CDR3 sequence is CSAATGGDTEAFF. CDR3 DNA: TGCAGCGCAGCGACAGGTGGGGACACTGAAGCTTTCTTT.

This clonotype was counted many times. The V gene is TRBV5-6, the J gene TRBJ2-3, with unresolved D. V was clipped by 0 bases and J by 0 bases, with 11 bases between them. Germline CDR1 SGHDT, CDR2 YYEEEE. There are 16 residues in the CDR3. CDR3 sequence: CASSLGGVRSTDTQYF. The CDR3 DNA reads as TGTGCCAGCAGCTTGGGCGGAGTTCGGAGCACAGATACGCAGTATTTT. Using reference TRBV5-6 and TRBJ2-3 for the parts outside the CDR3, the full variable domain is DAGVTQSPTHLIKTRGQQVTLRCSPKSGHDTVSWYQQALGQGPQFIFQYYEEEERQRGNFPDRFSGHQFPNYSSELNVNALLLGDSALYLCASSLGGVRSTDTQYFGPGTRLTVL.

By sample fraction, this clonotype is medium-sized. The chain couples TRBV18 to TRBJ2-7, with D possibly TRBD1 on 5 matching bases. The CDR3 runs 14 residues. CDR1 is KGHSH and CDR2 is LQKENI in the germline V gene. V was pared by 0 bases and J by 2 bases, with 8 bases between. CDR3 coding DNA: TGTGCCAGCTCACCACCGGACAACCCCTACGAGCAGTACTTC. Translated, it gives CASSPPDNPYEQYF.

This clonotype is deemed medium-sized. The chain joins TRBV18 to TRBJ2-3; the D gene could be TRBD1 or TRBD2 (5 bases each). Per the germline V gene, CDR1 is KGHSH and CDR2 is LQKENI. The ends were cut back, 6 bases at V and 0 bases at J, with 13 bases in the middle. This CDR3 is 15 amino acids long. CDR3 protein: CASSPLGESTDTQYF. The CDR3 nucleotides read TGTGCCAGCTCTCCCTTGGGGGAGAGCACAGATACGCAGTATTTT.

In its sample, this clonotype ranks as medium-sized (0.01 to 0.1%). This chain uses TRBV10-3 with TRBJ1-1; D is uncertain. V was clipped by 7 bases and J by 0 bases, with 6 bases between them. Germline-derived CDR1 and CDR2 are ENHRY and SYGVKD. The length of the CDR3 is 12 residues. The chain's CDR3 is CAIKTLNTEAFF. The CDR3 DNA is TGTGCCATCAAGACACTGAACACTGAAGCTTTCTTT.

The table lists this clonotype with a few counts. V usage is TRBV28 and J usage is TRBJ1-5; D not certain. The germline V and J ends were trimmed by 5 bases and 2 bases, with 10 bases remaining between them. This CDR3 is built from 14 residues. Germline V gene sequence: CDR1 MDHEN, CDR2 SYDVKM. CDR3 sequence reads: CASSPLGGNQPQHF. The CDR3 DNA reads TGTGCCAGCAGTCCCCTTGGGGGCAATCAGCCCCAGCATTTT.

The V gene is TRBV28, the J gene TRBJ2-3; TRBD2 matches 16 bases. Germline V CDR1 and CDR2: MDHEN, SYDVKM. V shed 6 bases, J shed 3 bases, and the junction held 12 bases outside the gene matches. The CDR3 consists of 19 residues. The DNA of the CDR3 is TGTGCCAGCAGCCCCGGGACTAGCGGGAGGGCCAGACGTACAGATACGCAGTATTTT. It is translated as CASSPGTSGRARRTDTQYF.

The chain is built from TRBV7-2 and TRBJ1-5, with D perhaps matching TRBD1 (6 bases). The V end lost 5 bases, the J end lost 3 bases, and 11 bases lay between the germline ends. This CDR3 comprises 14 residues. Germline CDR1 SGHTA, CDR2 FQGNSA. CDR3 in DNA: TGTGCCAGCAGCAAGGGGGGGTCCAATCAGCCCCAGCATTTT. It yields the protein CASSKGGSNQPQHF.